This TCR beta chain was recovered during a study of cytomegalovirus exposure and HLA in healthy donors. The study, taken as a whole, reports: The authors later found HLA-associated TCR beta chains more clonally expanded than equally common others. Specific recognition of CMV antigens was confirmed in vitro for a few chains (all CMV-associated).

To note about this clone: As yet, its antigen is unknown.

Each donor's status was that of a healthy bone marrow donor. A multiplex PCR was run with 60 Vbeta primers and 13 Jbeta primers. This table comes from immunoSEQ multiplex PCR, and its TCRdb copy is limited to in-frame clones, with some not included. Counted here are about 35,000 clones, around three quarters occurring once; the ten biggest clones make up 6%. Germline lookup yields CDR1 SQVTM and CDR2 ANQGSEA. The germline V and J ends were trimmed by 7 bases and 0 bases, with 13 bases remaining between them. This CDR3 has 13 residues. The source of this sequence is a male donor in good health and CMV-seronegative. Input material: PBMCs. The chain has TRBV29-1 and TRBJ2-7, with a weak D call TRBD2 (5 bases). The CDR3 sequence: CSALDLNSYEQYF. DNA of the CDR3: TGCAGCGCCCTGGACTTAAACTCCTACGAGCAGTACTTC.